These 25 T cell receptor beta chains were sequenced from one sample in a study of shared clonotypes between healthy human individuals. Naive CD8 cells comprised CD45RO-negative, CCR7-positively selected cells, excluding terminally differentiated effector memory CD45RA+ cells. Measured with immunoSEQ multiplex PCR; TCRdb has only the in-frame clones, and not every one. The sample has around 620,000 clones; roughly 96% are singletons. The sample comprised naive CD8+ T cells sorted from blood. These receptors were obtained from a woman in her twenties or thirties in good health.

The CDR3 DNA follows: TGTGCCAGCAGCCTGAGACCCGGGCGGAACACTGAAGCTTTCTTT. Protein sequence: CASSLRPGRNTEAFF. The chain links TRBV7-9 to TRBJ1-1, with D unresolved. V was clipped by 5 bases and J by 1 base, with 14 bases between them. CDR1 SEHNR and CDR2 FQNEAQ come from the germline V gene (reference sequence). This CDR3 spans 15 amino acids.

The chain has TRBV27 and TRBJ2-5, with unresolved D. V lost 4 bases, J lost 5 bases, and 26 bases lay in between. The CDR3 runs to 18 residues. Germline assignment: CDR1 MNHEY and CDR2 SMNVEV (reference sequence). This chain's CDR3 is CASSSLLYPPNLKETQYF. The CDR3 region has the DNA TGTGCCAGCAGTTCATTACTTTATCCCCCGAACCTAAAGGAGACCCAGTACTTC.

The rearrangement uses TRBV5-1 and TRBJ2-7; D uncertain. V lost 0 bases and J 0 bases, leaving 13 bases between the germline ends. The CDR3 totals 16 residues. Germline CDR1 reads SGHRS; CDR2 reads YFSETQ. The CDR3 DNA reads TGCGCCAGCAGCTTGGAGGCCGCAGCAAGCTCCTACGAGCAGTACTTC. It is translated as CASSLEAAASSYEQYF.

The chain combines TRBV28 with TRBJ1-1; D remains unclear. Germline CDR1 and CDR2: MDHEN and SYDVKM. Trimming cost V 3 bases and J 0 bases, with 8 bases left between them. This CDR3 comprises 14 residues. The CDR3 DNA reads TGTGCCAGCAGTTTCGGGAGGGTGAACACTGAAGCTTTCTTT. Its protein is CASSFGRVNTEAFF.

V usage is TRBV6-6 and J usage is TRBJ2-1, with 7 nucleotides matching TRBD2. The J segment lost 0 bases and the V segment lost 2 bases, leaving 4 bases of the junction unmatched. CDR3 length equals 16 residues. CDR1 is MNHNY and CDR2 is SVGAGI in the germline V gene (reference sequence). The CDR3 nucleotides are TGTGCCAGCAGTTACCGACTAGCAGCCTCCTACAATGAGCAGTTCTTC. Encoded protein: CASSYRLAASYNEQFF.

The genes are TRBV18 and TRBJ2-7; 7 bases line up with TRBD1. CDR1 is KGHSH, CDR2 LQKENI, per germline. J lost 3 bases, V lost 1 base, and 9 bases had no gene match. This CDR3 spans 16 amino acids. CDR3 loop: CASSPLPGQSNYEQYF. The CDR3 DNA follows: TGTGCCAGCTCACCACTCCCGGGACAGAGCAACTACGAGCAGTACTTC.

The rearrangement links TRBV2 to TRBJ2-6; a weak D match, TRBD1 (6 bases). V lost 0 bases, J lost 4 bases, and 10 bases lay in between. Germline loops: CDR1 SNHLY, CDR2 FYNNEI. The CDR3 consists of 16 residues. CDR3 sequence (DNA): TGTGCCAGCAGTGAAGCGGGGACACGCGGGGCCAACGTCCTGACTTTC. Protein: CASSEAGTRGANVLTF.

The chain couples TRBV27 to TRBJ2-5; TRBD2 agrees at 9 bases. The ends lost 3 bases at V and 4 bases at J; junction bases unmatched: 6. CDR1 MNHEY and CDR2 SMNVEV come from the germline V gene (reference sequence). The CDR3 is made up of 15 amino acids. CDR3 in DNA: TGTGCCAGCAGTTTTGGGGTGCGGGAGGGAGAGACCCAGTACTTC. It specifies CASSFGVREGETQYF.

The chain recombines TRBV5-8 with TRBJ2-7; 8 bases match TRBD2. This CDR3 region has 15 residues. Unmatched junction bases numbered 4, after V lost 2 bases and J lost 0 bases. Germline lookup yields CDR1 SGHTS and CDR2 YDEGEE. The CDR3 nucleotides read TGTGCCAGCAGCTTACTAGCGGAAAGCTCCTACGAGCAGTACTTC. Amino acids: CASSLLAESSYEQYF.

V gene TRBV28 combines with J gene TRBJ1-5, with TRBD1 matching 7 bases. This CDR3 is built from 16 residues. V shed 6 bases, J shed 7 bases, and the junction held 15 bases outside the gene matches. Germline lookup yields CDR1 MDHEN and CDR2 SYDVKM. The CDR3 loop is CASSRDRVNPGQPQHF. CDR3 in DNA: TGTGCCAGCAGCCGTGACAGGGTTAACCCAGGGCAGCCCCAGCATTTT.

The V call is TRBV27, the J call TRBJ2-3; D tentatively reads TRBD1 or TRBD2 (6 bases each). This CDR3 has 15 amino acids. Trimming removed 5 bases at V and 5 bases at J, with 17 bases between. Germline loops: CDR1 MNHEY, CDR2 SMNVEV (reference sequence). This chain's CDR3 is CASSPGAGLGDTQYF. The CDR3 DNA follows: TGTGCCAGCAGTCCGGGGGCAGGGTTGGGAGATACGCAGTATTTT.

As to this clone: This sample includes further DNA sequences coding for the same CDR3. J is TRBJ2-1 and V is TRBV20-1, with D perhaps matching TRBD1 (5 bases). Germline V gene lookup returns CDR1 DFQATT and CDR2 SNEGSKA (reference sequence). V was clipped by 6 bases and J by 10 bases, with 10 bases between them. This CDR3 spans 10 amino acids. Here the CDR3 DNA reads TGCAGTGCGAGGACAATGGAGCAGTTCTTC. It translates to CSARTMEQFF.

J is TRBJ1-2 and V is TRBV27; no clear D gene. The CDR3 is made up of 12 amino acids. CDR1 is MNHEY and CDR2 is SMNVEV in the germline V gene (reference sequence). Trimming stripped 8 bases from V and 2 bases from J, with 9 bases between. The CDR3 here is CASWQENYGYTF. The CDR3 DNA sequence: TGTGCCAGCTGGCAGGAGAACTATGGCTACACCTTC.

The chain has TRBV18 and TRBJ2-7; 7 bases are a match to TRBD2. V lost 6 bases to trimming and J lost 3 bases; unmatched junction nucleotides: 5. The CDR3 totals 13 residues. CDR1 KGHSH and CDR2 LQKENI come from the germline V gene. The CDR3 sequence is CASSVGLDYEQYF. CDR3 nucleotides: TGTGCCAGCTCGGTTGGACTAGACTACGAGCAGTACTTC. The full variable domain, completed using reference TRBV18 and TRBJ2-7, is NAGVMQNPRHLVRRRGQEARLRCSPMKGHSHVYWYRQLPEEGLKFMVYLQKENIIDESGMPKERFSAEFPKEGPSILRIQQVVRGDSAAYFCASSVGLDYEQYFGPGTRLTVT.

The chain is built from TRBV28 and TRBJ1-1, with a possible D match to TRBD1 (6 bases). This CDR3 has 13 residues. Looked up from germline, CDR1 is MDHEN and CDR2 is SYDVKM. The V gene lost 6 bases and the J gene lost 11 bases, with 19 bases spanning the gap. CDR3 in DNA: TGTGCCAGCAGCCCCAGGGGAGCGGTTGGGGCTTTCTTT. Translated, it gives CASSPRGAVGAFF.

This clone was detected a few times. V is TRBV19 and J is TRBJ1-1, with D perhaps matching TRBD1 (5 bases). Trimming pared 7 bases from V and 1 base from J, leaving 10 bases between. The CDR3 is 13 amino acids. Germline-derived CDR1 and CDR2 are LNHDA and SQIVND (reference sequence). In nucleotides, the CDR3 is TGTGCCAGTAACCACGGACAGAACACTGAAGCTTTCTTT. Its protein product is CASNHGQNTEAFF.

This rearrangement joins TRBV6-5 to TRBJ2-7, with D unclear. V lost 2 bases, J lost 4 bases, and 15 bases lay in between. The CDR3 consists of 15 residues. Germline V gene sequence: CDR1 MNHEY, CDR2 SVGAGI. CDR3 in amino acids: CASSYAYRAEYEQYF. The CDR3 bases are TGTGCCAGCAGTTACGCATACCGGGCCGAGTACGAGCAGTACTTC.

This rearrangement joins TRBV5-6 to TRBJ2-7; the D gene is possibly TRBD1 (5 bases). V was clipped by 1 base and J by 2 bases, with 7 bases between them. The CDR3 runs to 13 residues. Looked up from germline, CDR1 is SGHDT and CDR2 is YYEEEE. CDR3 residues: CASSLKGAYEQYF. CDR3 bases: TGTGCCAGCAGCTTGAAAGGGGCCTACGAGCAGTACTTC.

The chain joins TRBV5-4 to TRBJ2-2, with 8 bases identical to TRBD1. The CDR3 consists of 15 residues. Germline CDR1 reads SGHNT; CDR2 reads YYREEE (reference sequence). V dropped 6 bases and J dropped 1; count of bases not matched to a gene: 5. The CDR3 here is CASTTGTGNTGELFF. The CDR3 nucleotides read TGTGCCAGCACCACCGGGACAGGGAACACCGGGGAGCTGTTTTTT.

The rearrangement joins TRBV27 to TRBJ1-5, with 12 bases fitting TRBD1. With V trimmed by 6 bases and J by 5 bases, 2 bases remained unmatched. The CDR3 has 14 residues. Germline V gives CDR1 MNHEY, CDR2 SMNVEV (reference sequence). The CDR3 coding sequence is TGTGCCAGCAGGGGACAGGGGGCTTATCAGCCCCAGCATTTT. Protein: CASRGQGAYQPQHF.

The chain couples TRBV6-5 to TRBJ1-1; 8 nucleotides agree with TRBD1. J was trimmed by 0 bases and V by 6 bases; bases with no gene match: 3. The CDR3 runs 14 residues. Germline assignment: CDR1 MNHEY and CDR2 SVGAGI. The CDR3 nucleotides read TGTGCCAGCAGCCAGACAGGGGTGAACACTGAAGCTTTCTTT. Protein product: CASSQTGVNTEAFF.

This clone has more than one count but fewer than ten. The V gene is TRBV19, the J gene TRBJ1-2, with D possibly TRBD1 on 5 matching bases. Trimming left V 6 bases short and J 5 bases short, with 10 bases between. The germline gives CDR1 LNHDA, CDR2 SQIVND (reference sequence). This CDR3 region has 12 residues. The CDR3 sequence is CASRRGMYGYTF. CDR3 DNA: TGTGCCAGTAGGCGGGGGATGTATGGCTACACCTTC.

V is TRBV5-8 and J is TRBJ2-1, with TRBD2 matching 11 bases. This CDR3 is built from 17 residues. J was trimmed by 8 bases and V by 3 bases; bases with no gene match: 13. Germline assignment: CDR1 SGHTS and CDR2 YDEGEE. For the CDR3, the DNA is TGTGCCAGCAGCTCCGCCGCGACTAGCGGGATGTTGGATGAGCAGTTCTTC. It is translated as CASSSAATSGMLDEQFF.

The chain joins TRBV15 to TRBJ2-2; D call uncertain. CDR3 size: 16 residues. Germline V CDR1 and CDR2: LNHNV, YYDKDF (reference sequence). Between the trimmed V and J ends, which lost 5 bases and 6 bases, there was a span of 19 bases. The CDR3 protein is CATSRPGLAESGELFF. CDR3 coding DNA: TGTGCCACCAGCCGACCTGGGTTAGCTGAATCCGGGGAGCTGTTTTTT.

The rearrangement joins TRBV7-9 to TRBJ2-5, with D maybe TRBD1 (5 bases). V lost 0 bases and J lost 5, with 19 bases in between. This CDR3 comprises 17 residues. Germline values: CDR1 SEHNR, CDR2 FQNEAQ (reference sequence). In DNA form, the CDR3 reads TGTGCCAGCAGCTTAGCGCTGGGTGCAGGGCTCGGGGAGACCCAGTACTTC. This gives the protein CASSLALGAGLGETQYF.